The 17 T cell receptor beta chains in this list originate from one sample, sequenced in a study of Ad26.COV2.S vaccination and SARS-CoV-2 variants. Generated by immunoSEQ multiplex PCR, the TCRdb table keeps only in-frame clones and is missing some. The sample includes approximately 300,000 clones, about 86% of them seen just once. Treatment defined: roughly 18 received Ad26.COV2.S at low or high dose, single or two shots; roughly five received placebo; per-sample allocation not given. Day 63 after the first vaccine or placebo injection was the time point for sampling. Sequencing was performed on peripheral blood, taken in a trial of Ad26.COV2.S vaccine versus placebo. The source is a person between 18 and 65 years old who received the Ad26.COV2.S COVID-19 vaccine or a placebo.

This chain joins TRBV5-4 and TRBJ1-6, with D unresolved. Germline values: CDR1 SGHNT, CDR2 YYREEE (reference sequence). Deletions cut 1 base from V and 7 bases from J, with 9 bases between. The CDR3 is 14 residues long. The CDR3 spells CASSLPGRNSPLHF. Here the CDR3 DNA reads TGTGCCAGCAGCTTGCCAGGCCGAAATTCACCCCTCCACTTT.

V usage is TRBV6-5 and J usage is TRBJ2-3; D not certain. The CDR3 loop spans 15 amino acids. Germline-derived CDR1 and CDR2 are MNHEY and SVGAGI. With 0 bases removed from V and 2 bases from J, the gap between germline ends came to 9 bases. DNA of the CDR3: TGTGCCAGCAGTTACTCGGGCAGCCACACAGATACGCAGTATTTT. Amino acid sequence: CASSYSGSHTDTQYF.

This rearrangement joins TRBV18 to TRBJ1-1, with D perhaps matching TRBD1 (6 bases). Trimming left V 6 bases short and J 0 bases short, with 11 bases between. The germline CDR1 and CDR2 sequences are KGHSH and LQKENI. The CDR3 spans 14 residues. DNA for the CDR3: TGTGCCAGCTCGCCGGGACATCTGAACACTGAAGCTTTCTTT. It encodes CASSPGHLNTEAFF.

V usage is TRBV11-1 and J usage is TRBJ2-7, with D possibly TRBD1 on 6 matching bases. V shed 5 bases and J shed 5 bases, with 16 bases lying between them. There are 14 residues in the CDR3. Germline V gene lookup returns CDR1 SGHAT and CDR2 FQDESV (reference sequence). The CDR3 reads CASSPAQGLHEQYF. The CDR3 DNA follows: TGTGCCAGCAGCCCTGCGCAGGGGCTCCACGAGCAGTACTTC.

The gene calls are TRBV5-4 and TRBJ1-4; D gene uncertain. Germline V gene sequence: CDR1 SGHNT, CDR2 YYREEE (reference sequence). The V end was cut by 2 bases, the J end by 8 bases, with 10 bases between. This CDR3 is 13 amino acids long. The CDR3 region is CASSFSTGEKLFF. The DNA for the CDR3 is TGTGCCAGCAGCTTCTCGACGGGGGAAAAACTGTTTTTT.

The chain carries TRBV19 and TRBJ1-5, with TRBD1 identical over 7 bases. This CDR3 is 12 amino acids long. The germline gives CDR1 LNHDA, CDR2 SQIVND (reference sequence). Trimming removed 10 bases from V and 4 bases from J; junction bases left unmatched: 4. The chain's CDR3 is CATRDRNQPQHF. DNA for the CDR3: TGTGCCACCCGGGACAGAAATCAGCCCCAGCATTTT.

The chain employs TRBV12-3 or TRBV12-4 and TRBJ2-4; weak D call: TRBD1 (5 bases). This CDR3 comprises 11 residues. V lost 3 bases to trimming and J lost 11 bases, with 8 bases between them. Written as DNA, the CDR3 is TGTGCCAGCAGTTTTAGGACATTTCAGTACTTC. It specifies CASSFRTFQYF.

The chain carries TRBV7-6 and TRBJ2-7; D is perhaps TRBD1 (6 bases). V shed 5 bases and J shed 1 base, with 12 bases lying between them. Per the germline V gene, CDR1 is SGHVS and CDR2 is FNYEAQ. The CDR3 covers 14 residues. The CDR3 nucleotides read TGTGCCAGCAGCCCCTGGGACACATCCTACGAGCAGTACTTC. Amino acid sequence: CASSPWDTSYEQYF.

This chain uses TRBV18 with TRBJ2-1; TRBD1 agrees at 8 bases. Germline V CDR1 and CDR2: KGHSH, LQKENI. CDR3 size: 16 residues. V lost 5 bases, J lost 0 bases, and 6 bases stayed unmatched. The CDR3 is CASSTRQGSSYNEQFF. CDR3 nucleotide sequence: TGTGCCAGCTCAACACGACAGGGGAGCTCCTACAATGAGCAGTTCTTC.

The J gene is TRBJ2-7, the V gene TRBV6-5; TRBD2 might be the D (6 bases). Looked up from germline, CDR1 is MNHEY and CDR2 is SVGAGI. The germline V and J ends were trimmed by 2 bases and 7 bases, with 15 bases remaining between them. The CDR3 is made up of 14 amino acids. CDR3 protein: CASSYPGVPTEQYF. The CDR3 DNA is TGTGCCAGCAGTTACCCGGGAGTCCCTACTGAGCAGTACTTC.

J is TRBJ1-4 and V is TRBV5-6; maybe TRBD1 (5 bases). The V gene lost 0 bases and the J gene lost 10 bases, with 10 bases spanning the gap. The germline gives CDR1 SGHDT, CDR2 YYEEEE. CDR3 size: 13 residues. The CDR3 DNA reads TGTGCCAGCAGCTTGGGGCGGAGGGGAAAACTGTTTTTT. Its protein product is CASSLGRRGKLFF. Together with reference TRBV5-6 and TRBJ1-4, the CDR3 gives the full variable domain: DAGVTQSPTHLIKTRGQQVTLRCSPKSGHDTVSWYQQALGQGPQFIFQYYEEEERQRGNFPDRFSGHQFPNYSSELNVNALLLGDSALYLCASSLGRRGKLFFGSGTQLSVL.

V gene TRBV18 combines with J gene TRBJ2-7; no reliable D call. Germline-derived CDR1 and CDR2 are KGHSH and LQKENI. The length of the CDR3 is 13 residues. V was pared by 3 bases and J by 7 bases, with 13 bases between. The CDR3 protein is CASSPRSLGEQYF. In DNA, the CDR3 is TGTGCCAGCTCACCCCGGTCGTTGGGAGAGCAGTACTTC. Full variable domain (remainder filled in from reference TRBV18 and TRBJ2-7): NAGVMQNPRHLVRRRGQEARLRCSPMKGHSHVYWYRQLPEEGLKFMVYLQKENIIDESGMPKERFSAEFPKEGPSILRIQQVVRGDSAAYFCASSPRSLGEQYFGPGTRLTVT.

V and J are TRBV7-2 and TRBJ1-1; no definite D call. CDR3 length: 13 amino acids. In germline, CDR1 is SGHTA, CDR2 FQGNSA. V dropped 2 bases and J dropped 11 bases, with 15 bases sitting between them. The CDR3 DNA sequence: TGTGCCAGCAGCTTAATCCGTACGATCGATGCTTTCTTT. It translates to CASSLIRTIDAFF.

This clone was detected once. V gene TRBV10-3 combines with J gene TRBJ1-2, with 7 positions matching TRBD1. CDR1 and CDR2 (germline): ENHRY, SYGVKD. V lost 8 bases and J lost 1; bases outside the gene matches: 13. This CDR3 spans 16 amino acids. The CDR3 DNA reads TGTGCCATCGGGCCCGAACCCGACAGGGATAACTATGGCTACACCTTC. This translates into CAIGPEPDRDNYGYTF.

This chain joins TRBV7-2 and TRBJ1-5; 8 bases match TRBD1. The CDR3 totals 13 residues. Germline assignment: CDR1 SGHTA and CDR2 FQGNSA. The junction had 5 bases not matched to a gene; V was cut back by 6 bases and J by 7 bases. DNA of the CDR3: TGTGCCAGCAGTCAGACAGGGGACCAGCCCCAGCATTTT. It encodes CASSQTGDQPQHF.

The CDR3 loop is CASSPPRMIVEAFF. DNA of the CDR3: TGTGCCAGCAGTCCTCCACGGATGATTGTTGAAGCTTTCTTT. This rearrangement joins TRBV6-6 to TRBJ1-1; D ambiguous. CDR1 and CDR2 (germline): MNHNY, SVGAGI (reference sequence). V gave up 5 bases and J gave up 7 bases, with 17 bases separating them. This CDR3 contains 14 residues.

The V and J genes are TRBV19 and TRBJ2-3, with 8 bases lining up with TRBD2. CDR1 is LNHDA, CDR2 SQIVND, per germline (reference sequence). The CDR3 totals 15 residues. V dropped 7 bases and J dropped 3; count of bases not matched to a gene: 9. CDR3 bases: TGTGCCAGTATCGCCCGGGGGGGATCGACAGATACGCAGTATTTT. Its protein is CASIARGGSTDTQYF. The full variable domain, with the rest looked up from reference TRBV19 and TRBJ2-3, is DGGITQSPKYLFRKEGQNVTLSCEQNLNHDAMYWYRQDPGQGLRLIYYSQIVNDFQKGDIAEGYSVSREKKESFPLTVTSAQKNPTAFYLCASIARGGSTDTQYFGPGTRLTVL.